The rows below give T cell receptor beta chains drawn from one sample of a study of OX40 agonist ivuxolimab in advanced cancers. Repertoires were generated with immunoSEQ multiplex PCR, while TCRdb's copy carries only in-frame clones and drops some. The sample gives about 50,000 clones, about nine tenths of which show up once; approximately 6.7% is in the top ten. Sequenced material: CD4+ or CD8+ T cells sorted from blood, taken in a trial of the OX40 agonist ivuxolimab. These receptor sequences come from an adult with an advanced solid tumor such as melanoma, head and neck, liver or kidney cancer. Each CDR3 is given with its conserved first and last residue. The order of the fields is clone size, J gene, D gene, V gene, CDR3 protein, CDR3 DNA. The D gene is left open where the match is weak. For some rows the clone size is stated as once, few or many, or as a class when expanded; others skip it.

>.|TRBJ1-1|.|TRBV5-4
CASSYGLTEAFF
TGTGCCAGCAGCTACGGACTTACTGAAGCTTTCTTT
>few|TRBJ2-5|.|TRBV11-2
CASSLMEGLAETQYF
TGTGCCAGCAGCCTTATGGAGGGGCTAGCCGAGACCCAGTACTTC
>.|TRBJ2-1|.|TRBV13
CASSRGSSYNEQFF
TGTGCCAGCTCAAGGGGGAGCTCCTACAATGAGCAGTTCTTC
>.|TRBJ2-1|TRBD2|TRBV7-9
CASSLSGGGYNEQFF
TGTGCCAGCAGCTTATCCGGCGGGGGCTACAATGAGCAGTTCTTC
>.|TRBJ1-1|.|TRBV19
CASSSYLKGNTEAFF
TGTGCCAGTAGTTCGTACCTCAAGGGGAACACTGAAGCTTTCTTT
>.|TRBJ1-2|.|TRBV28
CASNGDIYGYTF
TGTGCCAGCAATGGGGACATTTATGGCTACACCTTC
>.|TRBJ2-1|.|TRBV27
CASSLPGGIYNEQFF
TGTGCCAGCAGTTTGCCAGGGGGGATATACAATGAGCAGTTCTTC
>.|TRBJ2-3|TRBD1|TRBV29-1
CSGLDISRGRGHSDTQYF
TGCAGCGGCCTTGATATTTCGCGGGGCAGGGGGCATTCAGATACGCAGTATTTT
>.|TRBJ1-1|.|TRBV30
CAWSAGNTEAFF
TGTGCCTGGAGTGCAGGGAACACTGAAGCTTTCTTT
>.|TRBJ2-5|.|TRBV12-1
CAGRIAGGLPETQYF
TGTGCCGGACGGATAGCGGGGGGATTGCCAGAGACCCAGTACTTC
>.|TRBJ1-1|.|TRBV19
CASTPGFGAPEAFF
TGTGCCAGTACTCCGGGGTTCGGGGCCCCTGAAGCTTTCTTT
>.|TRBJ2-2|TRBD2|TRBV19
CASFSGTSRYTGELFF
TGTGCCAGTTTCTCCGGGACTAGTCGATACACCGGGGAGCTGTTTTTT
>.|TRBJ1-3|.|TRBV28
CASSLNMAPGNTIYF
TGTGCCAGCAGTTTAAATATGGCCCCCGGAAACACCATATATTTT
>.|TRBJ2-5|TRBD1|TRBV4-1
CASSQNGQGRETQYF
TGCGCCAGCAGCCAAAACGGACAGGGGCGAGAGACCCAGTACTTC
>.|TRBJ2-3|.|TRBV5-5
CASSPSWLTLDTQYF
TGTGCCAGCAGCCCTAGCTGGTTAACGTTAGATACGCAGTATTTT
>once|TRBJ1-1|TRBD1|TRBV19
CASSISQGAANTEAFF
TGTGCCAGTAGTATCTCACAGGGGGCTGCGAACACTGAAGCTTTCTTT
>.|TRBJ2-5|TRBD2|TRBV7-2
CASSFRRAGGLETQYF
TGTGCCAGCAGCTTTAGACGGGCGGGGGGGCTTGAGACCCAGTACTTC
>.|TRBJ1-2|.|TRBV27
CASRTLTGNYGYTF
TGTGCCAGCCGCACTCTAACAGGGAACTATGGCTACACCTTC
>.|TRBJ1-5|.|TRBV6-5
CASSLRGSQPQHF
TGTGCCAGCAGCCTTCGGGGGAGTCAGCCCCAGCATTTT
>.|TRBJ1-5|.|TRBV7-9
CASSLGGTHQPQHF
TGTGCCAGCAGCTTAGGAGGGACCCATCAGCCCCAGCATTTT
>.|TRBJ2-7|TRBD1|TRBV7-8
CASSLTGAHEQYF
TGTGCCAGCAGCCTAACAGGGGCCCATGAGCAGTACTTC
>.|TRBJ1-1|.|TRBV7-9
CASREEKGRSDTEAFF
TGTGCCAGCAGGGAAGAAAAGGGGCGGTCGGACACTGAAGCTTTCTTT
>.|TRBJ1-1|.|TRBV28
CASSLGGYPEAFF
TGTGCCAGCAGTTTAGGGGGTTACCCTGAAGCTTTCTTT
>.|TRBJ2-3|TRBD1|TRBV13
CASSLTTGGTDTQYF
TGTGCCAGCAGCCTCACAACAGGGGGAACAGATACGCAGTATTTT
>few|TRBJ1-1|TRBD1|TRBV6-1
CASHDRTGAEAFF
TGTGCCAGCCACGACCGGACAGGGGCCGAAGCTTTCTTT
>.|TRBJ2-7|.|TRBV7-3
CASSLTHGREQYF
TGTGCCAGCAGCTTAACCCACGGGCGCGAGCAGTACTTC
>.|TRBJ1-6|TRBD1|TRBV18
CASSPDRGSYNSPLHF
TGTGCCAGCTCCCCGGACAGGGGGTCCTATAATTCACCCCTCCACTTT
>.|TRBJ1-2|.|TRBV10-3
CAISESPISYGYTF
TGTGCCATCAGTGAGTCGCCCATCAGTTACGGCTACACCTTC
>once|TRBJ2-2|.|TRBV27
CASSPFDSTNTGELFF
TGTGCCAGCAGTCCGTTTGACAGTACGAACACCGGGGAGCTGTTTTTT
>.|TRBJ2-4|TRBD2|TRBV7-9
CASSPDGLAGPDIQYF
TGTGCCAGCAGCCCTGACGGACTAGCGGGGCCAGACATTCAGTACTTC
>.|TRBJ2-7|.|TRBV2
CASSTYEQYF
TGTGCCAGCTCTACCTACGAGCAGTACTTC
>.|TRBJ2-2|TRBD2|TRBV7-9
CASSPGLAGEGELFF
TGTGCCAGCAGCCCCGGACTAGCGGGGGAAGGGGAGCTGTTTTTT
>.|TRBJ1-5|.|TRBV11-2
CASSLAPSKGDQPQHF
TGTGCCAGCAGCTTAGCCCCCTCAAAAGGGGATCAGCCCCAGCATTTT
>.|TRBJ1-6|.|TRBV5-6
CASSLLNSPLHF
TGTGCCAGCAGCTTACTCAATTCACCCCTCCACTTT
>.|TRBJ1-3|.|TRBV5-1
CASSLDAVTSGNTIYF
TGCGCCAGCAGCTTGGACGCGGTTACCTCTGGAAACACCATATATTTT
>.|TRBJ1-6|TRBD1|TRBV11-2
CASSFVRRTGQNSPLHF
TGTGCCAGCAGCTTCGTACGGAGGACAGGACAAAATTCACCCCTCCACTTT
>.|TRBJ2-1|TRBD1|TRBV2
CASSEDRGWGSEQFF
TGTGCCAGCAGTGAAGACAGGGGGTGGGGATCTGAGCAGTTCTTC
>few|TRBJ2-1|TRBD1|TRBV6-4
CASSGGQGSNEQFF
TGTGCCAGCAGTGGGGGACAGGGTAGCAATGAGCAGTTCTTC
>.|TRBJ2-7|.|TRBV5-4
CASGAGLTYEQYF
TGTGCCAGCGGGGCAGGGTTAACCTACGAGCAGTACTTC
>.|TRBJ2-7|.|TRBV7-9
CASSFTDSSYEQYF
TGTGCCAGCAGCTTTACCGACAGCTCCTACGAGCAGTACTTC
>.|TRBJ2-6|.|TRBV25-1
CASSYRSGANVLTF
TGTGCCAGCAGTTATCGCTCTGGGGCCAACGTCCTGACTTTC
>.|TRBJ1-5|TRBD1|TRBV27
CASSLRQGYSNQPQHF
TGTGCCAGCAGTCTCAGACAGGGTTACAGCAATCAGCCCCAGCATTTT